The 9 T cell receptor beta chains below all came from one sample that was sequenced in a study of cytomegalovirus exposure and HLA in healthy donors. The primer mix had 60 Vbeta and 13 Jbeta primers. This table comes from immunoSEQ multiplex PCR, and its TCRdb copy is limited to in-frame clones, with some not included. The sample gives approximately 130,000 clones, 60% to 85% of which show up once; around 1.9% is in the top ten. Sequencing was done on a sample of PBMCs. The source of these receptors is a woman aged 40-49 years in good health and CMV-seronegative.

This chain links TRBV6-1 with TRBJ1-3, with D maybe TRBD1 (5 bases). This CDR3 comprises 14 residues. The V end lost 4 bases, the J end lost 2 bases, and 9 bases lay between the germline ends. Germline values: CDR1 MNHNS, CDR2 SASEGT. As DNA, the CDR3 is TGTGCCAGCAGTGGGGACTCACCTGGAAACACCATATATTTT. Its translation: CASSGDSPGNTIYF.

The chain carries TRBV30 and TRBJ1-6, with TRBD1 identical over 10 bases. The CDR3 has 14 amino acids. The J segment lost 7 bases and the V segment lost 1 base, leaving 1 base of the junction unmatched. Germline assignment: CDR1 GTSNPN and CDR2 SVGIG (reference sequence). The CDR3 reads CAWSAGQGNSPLHF. For the CDR3, the DNA is TGTGCCTGGAGTGCGGGACAGGGGAATTCACCCCTCCACTTT.

Only a few counts were recorded for this clone. The rearrangement links TRBV12-2 to TRBJ2-7; the table's D call, TRBD2, has no DNA check behind it. TRBV12-2 is given as a pseudogene. The CDR3 runs to 24 residues. The CDR3 DNA reads TGTGCAAGTCGCTCACCGACCCCCTGCTCCATGGGGCTAGCGGGGGGCTTAGGTTACGACGAGCAGTACTTC. The encoded protein is CASRSPTPCSMGLAGGLGYDEQYF.

This rearrangement joins TRBV11-2 to TRBJ2-2; D remains ambiguous. Per germline, CDR1 SGHAT and CDR2 FQNNGV. Between the trimmed V and J ends, which lost 5 bases and 5 bases, there was a span of 9 bases. This CDR3 has 13 residues. The CDR3 protein is CASSPPRTGELFF. The CDR3 DNA follows: TGTGCCAGCAGCCCGCCCCGGACCGGGGAGCTGTTTTTT.

The count of this clone is one. The J gene is TRBJ1-4, the V gene TRBV27, with unresolved D. Trimming shortened V by 6 bases and J by 0 bases, and 11 bases separated the two germline ends. Germline loops: CDR1 MNHEY, CDR2 SMNVEV (reference sequence). This CDR3 has 15 residues. The CDR3 sequence is CASRAGLATNEKLFF. As DNA, the CDR3 is TGTGCCAGCAGAGCCGGACTTGCAACTAATGAAAAACTGTTTTTT.

The rearrangement joins TRBV10-3 to TRBJ1-5; D not certain. The CDR3 is 12 amino acids. V was shortened by 2 bases and J by 4 bases, with 3 bases between the two germline ends. Germline CDR1 and CDR2: ENHRY and SYGVKD. In DNA form, the CDR3 reads TGTGCCATCAGTGAGCGTAATCAGCCCCAGCATTTT. The encoded protein is CAISERNQPQHF.

This clone was seen only a few times. V gene TRBV29-1 combines with J gene TRBJ1-3, with D uncertain. V gave up 5 bases and J gave up 4 bases, with 12 bases separating them. From germline, CDR1 is SQVTM and CDR2 ANQGSEA. CDR3 length equals 13 residues. CDR3 amino acids: CSVRGSGGNTIYF. As DNA, the CDR3 is TGCAGCGTTCGGGGATCGGGCGGAAACACCATATATTTT.

This clone appeared a single time. A read error may account for a junction end that differs from germline. Other DNA sequences of this sample code for an identical CDR3. CDR3 residues: CASSSPGANGLTF. In nucleotides, the CDR3 is TGTGCCAGCAGTTCCCCTGGGGCCAACGGCCTGACTTTC. The V gene is TRBV7-3, the J gene TRBJ2-6, with D possibly TRBD1 on 5 matching bases. The CDR3 has 13 amino acids. The germline V gene has CDR1 SGHTA and CDR2 FQGTGA. Complete variable domain (other parts from reference TRBV7-3 and TRBJ2-6): GAGVSQTPSNKVTEKGKYVELRCDPISGHTALYWYRQSLGQGPEFLIYFQGTGAADDSGLPNDRFFAVRPEGSVSTLKIQRTERGDSAVYLCASSSPGANGLTFGAGSRLTVL.

The gene calls are TRBV7-9 and TRBJ2-7; 9 nucleotides match TRBD1. The CDR3 is made up of 17 amino acids. From germline, CDR1 is SEHNR and CDR2 FQNEAQ (reference sequence). The trim removed 1 base at V and 4 bases at J, leaving 11 bases unmatched. The DNA for the CDR3 is TGTGCCAGCAGCTTAGGGGTAGGCACAGGGGGCGGATACGAGCAGTACTTC. It specifies CASSLGVGTGGGYEQYF.